Listed below are T cell receptor beta chains from one sample, sequenced in a study of technical replicates of blood from several donors. The protocol was immunoSEQ multiplex PCR, while the TCRdb copy is restricted to in-frame clones and leaves out a portion. The data contain under 80,000 clones, more than 85% of them singletons. The sequenced material came from T cells isolated from PBMCs. These receptors all come from a human donor in good health. Some clones in this sample may be carry-over from other donors' samples. Each CDR3 is given with its conserved first and last residue. D genes are given only for firm matches. Expanded clones are given a class, and other clones once, few, many or no size at all.

v_gene	d_gene	j_gene	abundance	CDR3nt	CDR3aa
TRBV9	TRBD2	TRBJ2-4	.	TGTGCCAGCACCAGCTCCGGACTAGCCCAAAACATTCAGTACTTC	CASTSSGLAQNIQYF
TRBV30	.	TRBJ1-1	.	TGTGCCTGGAGTCTTACAAAAGCTTTCTTT	CAWSLTKAFF
TRBV7-9	TRBD1	TRBJ2-5	.	TGTGCCAGCAGCTTAGTATCGGGACAGGCCGGGCAAGAGACCCAGTACTTC	CASSLVSGQAGQETQYF
TRBV7-9	.	TRBJ1-1	.	TGTGCCAGCAGCCTTTCCACTGAAGCTTTCTTT	CASSLSTEAFF
TRBV4-1	.	TRBJ2-5	.	TGCGCCAGCAGCCAAATCGCCGGGGGAAAGACCCAGTACTTC	CASSQIAGGKTQYF
TRBV5-1	TRBD2	TRBJ2-2	.	TGCGCCAGCAGCTTGGCCACGGGCGGGAGGGCCCACGGGGAGCTGTTTTTT	CASSLATGGRAHGELFF
TRBV11-3	TRBD1	TRBJ2-1	.	TGTGCCAGCAGCTTACAGGGGGAGACTGAGCAGTTCTTC	CASSLQGETEQFF
TRBV11-1	.	TRBJ1-5	.	TGTGCCAGCAGCGTCGACAGGAATCAGCCCCAGCATTTT	CASSVDRNQPQHF
TRBV11-3	.	TRBJ2-5	once	TGTGCCAGCAGCTCTCGACACGGAGGGGTTCAAGAGACCCAGTACTTC	CASSSRHGGVQETQYF
TRBV7-9	TRBD1	TRBJ1-2	.	TGTGCCAGCAGCCCAGGGACAGGGCTTGGCTACACCTTC	CASSPGTGLGYTF
TRBV4-1	.	TRBJ1-1	.	TGCGCCAGCAGCCAAGAGAGGACAAACACTGAAGCTTTCTTT	CASSQERTNTEAFF
TRBV7-3	TRBD2	TRBJ2-1	.	TGTGCCAGCAGCTTAAGTCTAGCGGGGTTAGATGAGCAGTTCTTC	CASSLSLAGLDEQFF
TRBV28	.	TRBJ2-7	.	TGTGCCAGCAGTTCCCCGGACTTCAGCTCCTACGAGCAGTACTTC	CASSSPDFSSYEQYF
TRBV6-5	.	TRBJ1-5	.	TGTGCCAGCAGTTACGGACAGAATCAGCCCCAGCATTTT	CASSYGQNQPQHF
TRBV2	.	TRBJ2-1	.	TGTGCCAGCAGCCCGTCGGACAGTTTAGTTTTCAATGAGCAGTTCTTC	CASSPSDSLVFNEQFF
TRBV5-1	.	TRBJ2-7	.	TGCGCCAGCAGGGAGGACAGTTCCTACGAGCAGTACTTC	CASREDSSYEQYF
TRBV25-1	.	TRBJ1-2	.	TGTGCCAGCAGTGAATGGACAAGCTATGGCTACACCTTC	CASSEWTSYGYTF
TRBV5-5	TRBD1	TRBJ2-3	.	TGTGCCAGCAGCTTCCGGGACAGCGGAGATACGCAGTATTTT	CASSFRDSGDTQYF
TRBV12-5	.	TRBJ2-1	once	TGTGCTAGTGGTTTGGTGGAGAGCTCCTACAATGAGCAGTTCTTC	CASGLVESSYNEQFF
TRBV9	TRBD2	TRBJ2-1	.	TGTGCCAGCAGCGCCACCCCGGGACTAGGCCTAGATGAGCAGTTCTTC	CASSATPGLGLDEQFF
TRBV6-5	.	TRBJ1-5	.	TGTGCCAGCAGTTCCCGCGGGGAGAATCAGCCCCAGCATTTT	CASSSRGENQPQHF
TRBV9	.	TRBJ2-1	.	TGTGCCAGCAGCGTAGGCGTGGGAGGGGGAAATGAGCAGTTCTTC	CASSVGVGGGNEQFF
TRBV2	.	TRBJ1-5	.	TGTGCCAGCACCCCCCAAGCAGGGGTAAGTCAGCCCCAGCATTTT	CASTPQAGVSQPQHF
TRBV5-8	TRBD1	TRBJ1-5	.	TGTGCCAGCAGCCCCCTCTTGACAGGGAATCAGCCCCAGCATTTT	CASSPLLTGNQPQHF
TRBV14	.	TRBJ2-7	.	TGTGCCAGCAGCCAAGGAGAGGGGGGGCAGCAGTACTTC	CASSQGEGGQQYF
TRBV5-1	.	TRBJ2-3	.	TGCGCCAGCAGCGTTGGACACTTCCTTGCGGATACGCAGTATTTT	CASSVGHFLADTQYF
TRBV11-3	.	TRBJ1-2	once	TGTGCCAGCAGCTTAAGGGGAACGGACTATGGCTACACCTTC	CASSLRGTDYGYTF
TRBV30	.	TRBJ2-2	.	TGTGCCTGGAGTCGGGGATCCGGGGAGCTGTTTTTT	CAWSRGSGELFF
TRBV7-3	.	TRBJ1-3	.	TGTGCCAGCAGCCCGGTCGGTGGCTCTGGAAACACCATATATTTT	CASSPVGGSGNTIYF
TRBV27	.	TRBJ1-5	once	TGTGCCAGCAGTCCCCTGGGCAGGGTCGATCAGCCCCAGCATTTT	CASSPLGRVDQPQHF
TRBV21-1	.	TRBJ2-3	.	TGTGCCAGCAGCAAACCCAGCACAGGGTGGGGGAGCACAGATACGCAGTATTTT	CASSKPSTGWGSTDTQYF
TRBV7-2	.	TRBJ2-1	once	TGTGCCAGCAGCCAGAGCCCTGGCCTAGCGTATTCCTACAATGAGCAGTTCTTC	CASSQSPGLAYSYNEQFF
TRBV7-3	TRBD2	TRBJ2-3	.	TGTGCCAGCGGGCACGCGGGAGGGTCGGATACGCAGTATTTT	CASGHAGGSDTQYF
TRBV6-5	.	TRBJ2-1	.	TGTGCCAGCAGGAGGGTAGCTTCCTACAATGAGCAGTTCTTC	CASRRVASYNEQFF
TRBV7-7	.	TRBJ2-2	.	TGTGCCAGCAGCCCGGCAGGGAACACCGGGGAGCTGTTTTTT	CASSPAGNTGELFF
TRBV28	.	TRBJ2-3	.	TGTGCCAGCAGTTTAGTGGCAAAATCGCAGTATTTT	CASSLVAKSQYF
TRBV2	.	TRBJ2-2	few	TGTGCCAGCCGGACAGAAAACACCGGGGAGCTGTTTTTT	CASRTENTGELFF
TRBV27	TRBD2	TRBJ2-1	.	TGTGCCAGCAGTTTATGGAGCGGGAGAGGACCGGACTATGAGCAGTTCTTC	CASSLWSGRGPDYEQFF
TRBV7-2	.	TRBJ2-7	.	TGTGCCAGCAGCTTAGGTCCGGGTGCCTACGAGCAGTACTTC	CASSLGPGAYEQYF
TRBV29-1	.	TRBJ1-1	.	TGCAGCGTTGGGAGGGGGGGAAGGAACACTGAAGCTTTCTTT	CSVGRGGRNTEAFF
TRBV9	TRBD1	TRBJ2-7	.	TGTGCCAGCAGCAAGGCAGGGGGCGCGAATCTGTACGAGCAGTACTTC	CASSKAGGANLYEQYF
TRBV7-9	TRBD1	TRBJ1-1	.	TGTGCCAGCAGCCTTGGGACAGGGAGTGGGAACACTGAAGCTTTCTTT	CASSLGTGSGNTEAFF